The 14 T cell receptor beta chains given below trace back to one sample, sequenced in a study of blood T cell repertoires in COVID-19. Clones were read by immunoSEQ multiplex PCR, and TCRdb kept only the in-frame ones, dropping some. The sample records under 200,000 clones, about 82% being singletons. Sequences were obtained from peripheral blood. These receptors all stem from a man between 65 and 85 years old with active or convalescent COVID-19.

The J gene is TRBJ2-2, the V gene TRBV6-2 or TRBV6-3; maybe TRBD2 (6 bases). V was pared by 4 bases and J by 1 base, with 10 bases between. Germline V gene data show CDR1 as MNHEY and CDR2 as SVGEGT. The CDR3 extends over 15 amino acids. The CDR3 is CASSWDSRNTGELFF. CDR3 nucleotides: TGTGCCAGCAGTTGGGACTCAAGGAACACCGGGGAGCTGTTTTTT.

V gene TRBV5-6 combines with J gene TRBJ2-3; tentatively, D is TRBD2 (5 bases). The length of the CDR3 is 14 residues. Germline CDR1 reads SGHDT; CDR2 reads YYEEEE. V was cut by 1 base and J by 4 bases, with 10 bases left in between. The CDR3: CASSLRVGADTQYF. The CDR3 DNA follows: TGTGCCAGCAGCTTGAGGGTCGGGGCAGATACGCAGTATTTT.

The V call is TRBV27, the J call TRBJ2-1; TRBD2 matches 8 bases. This CDR3 comprises 16 residues. Germline V gives CDR1 MNHEY, CDR2 SMNVEV (reference sequence). Trimming removed 4 bases from V and 4 bases from J; junction bases left unmatched: 9. CDR3 nucleotide sequence: TGTGCCAGCAGTTCCAGAGCGGGAGTGGGGTACAATGAGCAGTTCTTC. Translation: CASSSRAGVGYNEQFF.

V is TRBV11-3 and J is TRBJ2-3; 10 bases align to TRBD2. Per the germline V gene, CDR1 is SGHNT and CDR2 is YENEEA. This CDR3 region has 14 residues. With 3 bases clipped from V and 4 bases from J, the junction kept 1 base outside the gene matches. CDR3 sequence: CASSFTSGADTQYF. Written as DNA, the CDR3 is TGTGCCAGCAGCTTCACTAGCGGGGCAGATACGCAGTATTTT.

The chain is built from TRBV6-5 and TRBJ1-1; TRBD1 aligns across 8 bases. This CDR3 contains 16 residues. Germline V lookup: CDR1 MNHEY, CDR2 SVGAGI. V lost 2 bases to trimming and J lost 1 base; unmatched junction nucleotides: 6. CDR3 residues: CASSYTQGATNTEAFF. The CDR3 coding sequence is TGTGCCAGCAGTTACACCCAGGGGGCAACGAACACTGAAGCTTTCTTT.

This chain links TRBV3-1 (or the pseudogene TRBV3-2) with TRBJ2-1, with D maybe TRBD2 (7 bases). The V gene lost 1 base and the J gene lost 0 bases, with 13 bases spanning the gap. This CDR3 contains 17 residues. The germline CDR1 and CDR2 sequences are LGHDT and YNNKEL (reference sequence). The CDR3 DNA is TGTGCCAGCAGCCAAGTACGCGGGGGCCACTCCTACAATGAGCAGTTCTTC. Encoded protein: CASSQVRGGHSYNEQFF.

Many counts were recorded for this clone. This chain connects TRBV27 to TRBJ1-2; TRBD1 agrees at 9 bases. The germline V gene has CDR1 MNHEY and CDR2 SMNVEV (reference sequence). The CDR3 sequence is 18 residues long. Losses at the gene ends were 6 bases for V and 4 bases for J; bases not matched to a gene: 18. The DNA for the CDR3 is TGTGCCAGCAGGTATAACTACAGGGGGCACGGTCGATCCTATGGCTACACCTTC. This translates into CASRYNYRGHGRSYGYTF.

The rearrangement joins TRBV19 to TRBJ2-3, with a possible D match to TRBD1 (6 bases). Germline CDR1 and CDR2: LNHDA and SQIVND (reference sequence). V lost 10 bases and J 0 bases, leaving 11 bases between the germline ends. The CDR3 has 13 residues. CDR3 nucleotide sequence: TGTGCCACAGGGGACCGTAGCACAGATACGCAGTATTTT. Its protein product is CATGDRSTDTQYF. The entire variable domain, with the rest obtained from reference TRBV19 and TRBJ2-3, is as follows: DGGITQSPKYLFRKEGQNVTLSCEQNLNHDAMYWYRQDPGQGLRLIYYSQIVNDFQKGDIAEGYSVSREKKESFPLTVTSAQKNPTAFYLCATGDRSTDTQYFGPGTRLTVL.

This clone was counted between two and nine times. The chain links TRBV3-1 (or the pseudogene TRBV3-2) to TRBJ2-5, with 8 bases lining up with TRBD2. With 0 bases clipped from V and 6 bases from J, the junction kept 9 bases outside the gene matches. This CDR3 is built from 16 residues. Germline-derived CDR1 and CDR2 are LGHDT and YNNKEL (reference sequence). The CDR3 here is CASSQEGGGTPQTQYF. CDR3 coding DNA: TGTGCCAGCAGCCAAGAGGGCGGGGGGACCCCGCAGACCCAGTACTTC.

This clone has more than one count but fewer than ten. Other DNA sequences in the same sample also yield this CDR3. This chain joins TRBV30 and TRBJ2-7, with D perhaps matching TRBD2 (5 bases). Germline V CDR1 and CDR2: GTSNPN, SVGIG (reference sequence). The germline V and J ends were trimmed by 4 bases and 1 base, with 8 bases remaining between them. CDR3 length equals 12 residues. CDR3 in DNA: TGTGCCTGGAATAGAGGGTCCTACGAGCAGTACTTC. Encoded protein: CAWNRGSYEQYF. Supplemented by reference TRBV30 and TRBJ2-7, the full variable domain reads SQTIHQWPATLVQPVGSPLSLECTVEGTSNPNLYWYRQAAGRGLQLLFYSVGIGQISSEVPQNLSASRPQDRQFILSSKKLLLSDSGFYLCAWNRGSYEQYFGPGTRLTVT.

This chain links TRBV7-2 with TRBJ2-1, with 7 positions matching TRBD2. Germline CDR1 SGHTA, CDR2 FQGNSA. The length of the CDR3 is 15 residues. The V gene end was trimmed by 8 bases and the J gene end by 9 bases; junction bases not matched to a gene: 16. CDR3 nucleotides: TGTGCCAGCGGAGATAGACTAGCCTCTAGTGGTGAGCAGTTCTTC. It encodes CASGDRLASSGEQFF.

This chain links TRBV18 with TRBJ2-7, with D possibly being TRBD1 (6 bases). CDR3 length: 14 residues. The germline V and J ends were trimmed by 2 bases and 3 bases, with 11 bases remaining between them. CDR1 is KGHSH, CDR2 LQKENI, per germline. CDR3 sequence reads: CASSPYRVNYEQYF. CDR3 nucleotides: TGTGCCAGCTCACCATACAGGGTGAACTACGAGCAGTACTTC. The variable domain in full, completed from reference TRBV18 and TRBJ2-7, reads NAGVMQNPRHLVRRRGQEARLRCSPMKGHSHVYWYRQLPEEGLKFMVYLQKENIIDESGMPKERFSAEFPKEGPSILRIQQVVRGDSAAYFCASSPYRVNYEQYFGPGTRLTVT.

The chain couples TRBV27 to TRBJ1-6, with D perhaps TRBD1 (6 bases). The V and J ends lost 6 bases and 6 bases respectively, with 12 bases between them. Germline assignment: CDR1 MNHEY and CDR2 SMNVEV (reference sequence). The CDR3 runs to 14 residues. CDR3 sequence: CASSEQGSNSPLHF. CDR3 sequence (DNA): TGTGCCAGCAGCGAACAGGGCAGTAATTCACCCCTCCACTTT.

This clone has just a few counts. Written as DNA, the CDR3 is TGTGCCATCAGTGCATCCACAGGGGCCCCCGTCCTCCACTTT. The encoded protein is CAISASTGAPVLHF. This chain connects TRBV10-3 to TRBJ1-6; 7 bases agree with TRBD1. Per germline, CDR1 ENHRY and CDR2 SYGVKD. There are 14 residues in the CDR3. With 4 bases clipped from V and 15 bases from J, the junction kept 12 bases outside the gene matches.